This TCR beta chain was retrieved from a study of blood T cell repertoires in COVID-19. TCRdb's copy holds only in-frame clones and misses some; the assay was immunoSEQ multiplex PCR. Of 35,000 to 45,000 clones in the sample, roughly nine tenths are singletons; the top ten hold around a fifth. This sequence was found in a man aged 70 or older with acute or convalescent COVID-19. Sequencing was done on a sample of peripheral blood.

The CDR3 sequence: CASSWGLAGDRYETQYF. The CDR3 DNA sequence: TGCGCCAGCAGCTGGGGGCTAGCGGGAGATCGGTATGAGACCCAGTACTTC. The chain joins TRBV5-1 to TRBJ2-5; 10 bases agree with TRBD2. Per germline, CDR1 SGHRS and CDR2 YFSETQ. V shed 3 bases and J 5 bases; nucleotides not matched to a gene: 13. This CDR3 spans 17 amino acids.